This TCR beta chain was documented in a study of blood T cell repertoires in COVID-19. The overall study: Sample material is recorded as cDNA or gDNA derived from T cells, B-cell-depleted T cells, or PBMCs.

Sequenced by immunoSEQ multiplex PCR; TCRdb stores in-frame clones only, minus some. The table records more than 30,000 clones, roughly 89% of them present only once. CDR3 length: 14 amino acids. Germline-derived CDR1 and CDR2 are MGHRA and YSYEKL. Trimming took 6 bases from V and 5 from J; bases not matched to a gene: 5. Sequencing was performed on peripheral blood. The TCR was taken from a man in his sixties with active COVID-19. This chain joins TRBV4-1 and TRBJ2-5, with 11 bases identical to TRBD2. DNA of the CDR3: TGCGCCAGCAGTAGCGGGGGGGCGGGGGAGACCCAGTACTTC. It specifies CASSSGGAGETQYF.